This TCR beta chain was captured by sequencing in a study of blood T cells in healthy people across ages. A sample-barcoded 5' primer and a J-beta primer mix were used in a second PCR of about 6 to 12 cycles. MiXCR was run by TCRdb on the 5' RACE reads, yielding one entry per CDR3 protein. The data contain almost 550,000 distinct CDR3 sequences, 24% of them seen just once; the ten biggest clones take up around 10%. In germline, CDR1 is SQVTM, CDR2 ANQGSEA. The CDR3 spans 15 residues. The ends lost 6 bases at V and 3 bases at J; junction bases unmatched: 12. By share, this clonotype counts as medium-sized. The same sample was also used in a study of T cells of mothers and their children.

The chain links TRBV29-1 to TRBJ2-5; 8 nucleotides agree with TRBD2. What was sequenced was blood. This TCR came from a boy between 10 and 17 years old in good health. The CDR3 DNA is TGCAGCGTGGACGGTAGCGGGGCCCCCGAAGAGACCCAGTACTTC. It yields the protein CSVDGSGAPEETQYF.